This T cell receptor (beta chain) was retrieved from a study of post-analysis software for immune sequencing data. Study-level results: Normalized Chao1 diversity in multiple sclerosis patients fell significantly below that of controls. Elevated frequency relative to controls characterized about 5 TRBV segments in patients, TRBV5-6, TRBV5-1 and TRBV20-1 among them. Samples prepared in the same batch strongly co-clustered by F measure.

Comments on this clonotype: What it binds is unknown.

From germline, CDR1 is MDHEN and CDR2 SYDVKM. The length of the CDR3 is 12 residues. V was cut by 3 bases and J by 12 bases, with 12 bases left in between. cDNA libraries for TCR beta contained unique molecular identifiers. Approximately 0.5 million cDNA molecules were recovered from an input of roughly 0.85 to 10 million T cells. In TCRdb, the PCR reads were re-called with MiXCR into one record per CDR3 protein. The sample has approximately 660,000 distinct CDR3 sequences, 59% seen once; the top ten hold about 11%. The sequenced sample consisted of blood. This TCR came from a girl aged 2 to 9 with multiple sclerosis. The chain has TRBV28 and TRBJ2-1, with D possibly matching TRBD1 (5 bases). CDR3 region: CASSFQVRGQFF. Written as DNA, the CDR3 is TGTGCCAGCAGTTTCCAGGTTAGGGGGCAGTTCTTC.